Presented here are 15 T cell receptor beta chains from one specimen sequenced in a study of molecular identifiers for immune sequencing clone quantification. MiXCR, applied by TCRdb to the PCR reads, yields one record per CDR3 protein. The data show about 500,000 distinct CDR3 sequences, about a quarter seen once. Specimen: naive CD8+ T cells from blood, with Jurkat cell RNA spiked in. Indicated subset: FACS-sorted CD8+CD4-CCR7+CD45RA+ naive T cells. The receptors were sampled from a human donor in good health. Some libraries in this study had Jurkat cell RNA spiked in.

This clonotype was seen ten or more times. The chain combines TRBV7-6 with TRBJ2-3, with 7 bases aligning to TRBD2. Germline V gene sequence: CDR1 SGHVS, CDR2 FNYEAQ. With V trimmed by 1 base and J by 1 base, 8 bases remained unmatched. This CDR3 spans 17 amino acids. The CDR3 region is CASSLGGPGGRTDTQYF. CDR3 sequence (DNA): TGTGCCAGCAGCTTAGGCGGTCCGGGAGGCCGCACAGATACGCAGTATTTT.

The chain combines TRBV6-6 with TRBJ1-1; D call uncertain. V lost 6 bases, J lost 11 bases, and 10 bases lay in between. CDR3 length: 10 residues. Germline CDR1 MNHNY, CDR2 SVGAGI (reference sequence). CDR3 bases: TGTGCCAGCAGAAGCGGGCCGGCTTTCTTT. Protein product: CASRSGPAFF.

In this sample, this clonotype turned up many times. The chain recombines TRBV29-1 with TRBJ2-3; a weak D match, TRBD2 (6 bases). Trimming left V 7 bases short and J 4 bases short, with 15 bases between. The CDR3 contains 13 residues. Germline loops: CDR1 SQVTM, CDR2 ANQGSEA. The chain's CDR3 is CSAGLGPPDTQYF. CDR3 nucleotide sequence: TGCAGCGCGGGACTGGGACCCCCAGATACGCAGTATTTT.

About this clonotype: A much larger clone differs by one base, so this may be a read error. The CDR3 bases are TGTGCCAGCAGTTACGGGACTTCCCCGGGAACCGGGGAGATGTTTTTT. Translating gives CASSYGTSPGTGEMFF. The chain couples TRBV6-5 to TRBJ2-2; D perhaps matches TRBD2 (6 bases). Germline CDR1 is MNHEY and CDR2 is SVGAGI. This CDR3 is built from 16 residues.

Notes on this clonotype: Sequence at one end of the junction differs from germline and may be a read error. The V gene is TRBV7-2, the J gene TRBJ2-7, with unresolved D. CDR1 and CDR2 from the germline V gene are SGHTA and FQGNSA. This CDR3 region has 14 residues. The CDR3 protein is CGSTQWTSTYEQYF. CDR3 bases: TGTGGCAGCACCCAGTGGACCTCTACCTACGAGCAGTACTTC.

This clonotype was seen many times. CDR3 region: CSVLTGIPGNTIYF. CDR3 DNA sequence: TGCAGCGTTTTAACAGGGATACCTGGAAACACCATATATTTT. The chain joins TRBV29-1 to TRBJ1-3; D is possibly TRBD1 (6 bases). Trimming took off 5 bases at V and 2 bases at J, with 13 bases between the two ends. The CDR3 runs to 14 residues. From germline, CDR1 is SQVTM and CDR2 ANQGSEA.

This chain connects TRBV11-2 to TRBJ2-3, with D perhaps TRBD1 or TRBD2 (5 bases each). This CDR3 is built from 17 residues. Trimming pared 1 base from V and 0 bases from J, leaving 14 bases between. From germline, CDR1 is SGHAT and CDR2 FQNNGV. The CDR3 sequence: CASSLGSGTKSTDTQYF. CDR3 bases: TGTGCCAGCAGCTTAGGGTCGGGGACGAAAAGCACAGATACGCAGTATTTT.

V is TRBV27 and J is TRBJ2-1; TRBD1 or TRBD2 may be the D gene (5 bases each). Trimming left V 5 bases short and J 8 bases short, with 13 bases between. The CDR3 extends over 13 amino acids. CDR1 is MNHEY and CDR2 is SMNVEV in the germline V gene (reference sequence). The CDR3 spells CASSLTRGHEQFF. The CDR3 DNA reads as TGTGCCAGCAGTCTTACACGGGGCCATGAGCAGTTCTTC.

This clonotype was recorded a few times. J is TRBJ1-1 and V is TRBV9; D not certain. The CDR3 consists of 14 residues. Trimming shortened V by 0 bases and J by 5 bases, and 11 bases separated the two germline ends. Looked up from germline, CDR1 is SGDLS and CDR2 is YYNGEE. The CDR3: CASSVGSSVTEAFF. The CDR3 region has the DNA TGTGCCAGCAGCGTAGGTTCTTCTGTGACTGAAGCTTTCTTT.

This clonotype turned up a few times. The CDR3 sequence: CASSTPKNQPQHF. The CDR3 DNA reads as TGTGCCAGCAGTACCCCTAAGAATCAGCCCCAGCATTTT. The chain carries TRBV6-2 or TRBV6-3 and TRBJ1-5, with D hard to call. Germline CDR1 and CDR2: MNHEY and SVGEGT. The CDR3 runs 13 residues. V was pared by 5 bases and J by 4 bases, with 9 bases between.

The CDR3 nucleotides are TGTGCCAGCAGCGCTTCCGGACCCGGGGATGGGCAGTATTTT. Its translation: CASSASGPGDGQYF. The chain carries TRBV9 and TRBJ2-3; maybe TRBD2 (5 bases). Germline V lookup: CDR1 SGDLS, CDR2 YYNGEE. V was shortened by 3 bases and J by 11 bases, with 19 bases between the two germline ends. There are 14 residues in the CDR3.

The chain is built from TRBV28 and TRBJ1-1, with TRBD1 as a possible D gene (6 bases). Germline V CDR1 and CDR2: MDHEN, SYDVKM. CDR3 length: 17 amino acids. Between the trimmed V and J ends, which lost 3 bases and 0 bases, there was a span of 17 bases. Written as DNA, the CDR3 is TGTGCCAGCAGTTTCTGGATTACTACAGGGTTGAACACTGAAGCTTTCTTT. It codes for CASSFWITTGLNTEAFF.

The CDR3 loop is CASSPTQGDETQYF. In DNA form, the CDR3 reads TGTGCCAGCTCACCAACACAGGGAGACGAGACCCAGTACTTC. V and J are TRBV18 and TRBJ2-5, with D tentatively TRBD1 (6 bases). CDR1 and CDR2 (germline): KGHSH, LQKENI. Trimming pared 2 bases from V and 5 bases from J, leaving 12 bases between. CDR3 length: 14 residues.

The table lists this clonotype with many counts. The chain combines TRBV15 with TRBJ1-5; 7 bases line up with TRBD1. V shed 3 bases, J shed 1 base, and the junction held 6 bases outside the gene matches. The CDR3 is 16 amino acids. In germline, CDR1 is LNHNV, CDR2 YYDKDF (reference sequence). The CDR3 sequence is CATSRRRGQSNQPQHF. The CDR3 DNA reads TGTGCCACCAGCAGGCGTAGGGGGCAAAGCAATCAGCCCCAGCATTTT.

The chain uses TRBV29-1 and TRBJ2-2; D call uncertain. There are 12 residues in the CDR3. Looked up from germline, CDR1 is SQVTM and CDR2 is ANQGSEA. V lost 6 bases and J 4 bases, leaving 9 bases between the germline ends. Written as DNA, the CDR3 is TGCAGCGTCCTGTCCGCCACCGGGGAGCTGTTTTTT. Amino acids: CSVLSATGELFF.